This TCR beta chain is drawn from a study of shared clonotypes between healthy human individuals. Study at large: The cohort comprised a couple of women and a few men. Their ages spanned 18 to 49 years. Each donor contributed plates that comprised three CD4 naive, three CD4 memory, two CD8 naive and one CD8 memory.

This clone was detected only once. Its target is unknown. Per the germline V gene, CDR1 is SGHNT and CDR2 is YYREEE (reference sequence). The CDR3 loop spans 16 amino acids. The V and J ends lost 4 bases and 0 bases respectively, with 14 bases between them. Tens of thousands of T cell genomes (around 200 ng DNA) went into each sorted-subset replicate. Some clones are missing from TCRdb's copy, which holds only in-frame ones; the method was immunoSEQ multiplex PCR. The sample records about 2.4 million clones, about 92% being singletons. Study-level points and caveats: Enrolling few donors narrowed the genetic and exposure-history diversity that was represented.

The rearrangement joins TRBV5-4 to TRBJ2-1; D is perhaps TRBD2 (5 bases). The source of this sequence is a young man in good health. Specimen: naive CD4+ T cells sorted from blood. Sample subset: CD45RA+ positively selected. The CDR3 loop reads CASSRGLASSYNEQFF. The CDR3 nucleotides read TGTGCCAGCAGCCGTGGACTGGCGAGCTCCTACAATGAGCAGTTCTTC.